Listed below are T cell receptor beta chains from one sample, sequenced in a study of blood T cell repertoires in COVID-19. Assay used: immunoSEQ multiplex PCR; TCRdb lists only in-frame clones, some missing. The sample contains roughly 44,000 clones, around nine tenths of which appear only once. The sequenced sample was peripheral blood. Source of these receptors: an elderly man with acute or convalescent COVID-19. Each CDR3 is given with its conserved first and last residue. D genes are given only for firm matches. Size is omitted from some rows. Given values are once, few, many or a class for expanded clones.

- TRBJ2-7 TRBD2 TRBV9 CASSVGISGGAEQYF TGTGCCAGCAGCGTAGGAATTAGCGGGGGGGCCGAGCAGTACTTC
- TRBJ1-4 TRBD1 TRBV6-5 CASRTTGGPNEKLFF TGTGCCAGCAGGACTACAGGGGGACCTAATGAAAAACTGTTTTTT
- TRBJ1-6 TRBD1 TRBV5-1 CASSAQGAHSPLHF TGCGCCAGCAGCGCGCAGGGGGCCCATTCACCCCTCCACTTT
- TRBJ1-1 - TRBV10-3 CAIRATVNTEAFF TGTGCCATCAGGGCGACTGTGAACACTGAAGCTTTCTTT
- TRBJ2-2 TRBD1 TRBV9 CASSSRTGEPNTGELFF TGTGCCAGCAGCTCTCGGACAGGGGAACCGAACACCGGGGAGCTGTTTTTT
- TRBJ1-1 TRBD1 TRBV5-6 CASRRDRGAEAFF TGTGCCAGCAGGCGTGACAGGGGCGCTGAAGCTTTCTTT
once TRBJ2-2 TRBD2 TRBV9 CASSPTGLAGGPVNTGELFF TGTGCCAGCAGCCCCACCGGCCTAGCGGGGGGGCCTGTCAACACCGGGGAGCTGTTTTTT
- TRBJ2-3 - TRBV15 CATSRDRTVTDTQYF TGTGCCACCAGCAGAGATAGGACAGTCACAGATACGCAGTATTTT
few TRBJ1-2 - TRBV29-1 CSVEGDFYGYTF TGCAGCGTTGAGGGGGACTTCTATGGCTACACCTTC
- TRBJ2-7 TRBD2 TRBV12-3/TRBV12-4 CASWAGGRYEQYF TGTGCCAGCTGGGCGGGGGGAAGGTACGAGCAGTACTTC
- TRBJ2-1 TRBD2 TRBV19 CASRGGGTNEQFF TGTGCCAGTAGGGGGGGAGGGACGAATGAGCAGTTCTTC
- TRBJ2-7 TRBD1 TRBV6-5 CASSYPGTGVLEQYF TGTGCCAGCAGTTATCCCGGGACAGGGGTACTCGAGCAGTACTTC
- TRBJ1-3 TRBD1 TRBV5-4 CASSSGQNSGNTIYF TGTGCCAGCAGCTCGGGACAGAACTCTGGAAACACCATATATTTT
- TRBJ2-7 TRBD1 TRBV15 CATSRGGQVQEQYF TGTGCCACCAGCAGAGGGGGACAGGTCCAGGAGCAGTACTTC
once TRBJ1-5 - TRBV28 CASSSNRVNQPQHF TGTGCCAGCAGTTCAAACAGGGTTAATCAGCCCCAGCATTTT
- TRBJ2-6 - TRBV7-2 CASSARRVLYSGANVLTF TGTGCCAGCAGCGCCCGCCGGGTCCTGTACTCTGGGGCCAACGTCCTGACTTTC
- TRBJ2-4 TRBD1 TRBV7-3 CASSLVGGLAKNIQYF TGTGCCAGCAGCCTTGTAGGGGGCCTAGCCAAAAACATTCAGTACTTC